This T cell receptor (beta chain) came from a study of T-cell memory formation after mild COVID-19. This clonotype was counted between two and nine times. Its antigen is still unknown. General observations from the study: Later expanders leaned CD4+, whereas clones that contracted between day 15 and 85 were balanced CD4/CD8.

The CDR3 is made up of 15 amino acids. V was pared by 2 bases and J by 2 bases, with 10 bases between. In germline, CDR1 is SGHAT, CDR2 FQNNGV. TCRdb independently ran MiXCR on the 5' RACE reads; one entry per CDR3 protein. This sample has approximately 290,000 distinct CDR3 sequences, with about 15% found just once. This chain connects TRBV11-2 to TRBJ1-5; D gene ambiguous. The sequenced material came from PBMCs or a T cell subset sorted from them (not recorded which). This TCR was sampled from a man between 18 and 29 years old who had mild COVID-19 (a few samples of this study predate the infection). Cell type and time point are not known. The CDR3 coding sequence is TGTGCCAGCAGCTTATGGGGTTTGGGCAATCAGCCCCAGCATTTT. It is translated as CASSLWGLGNQPQHF. The complete variable domain, with remaining parts taken from reference TRBV11-2 and TRBJ1-5, reads EAGVAQSPRYKIIEKRQSVAFWCNPISGHATLYWYQQILGQGPKLLIQFQNNGVVDDSQLPKDRFSAERLKGVDSTLKIQPAKLEDSAVYLCASSLWGLGNQPQHFGDGTRLSIL.